Listed below are T cell receptor beta chains from one sample, sequenced in a study of T cells after yellow fever vaccination. TCRdb re-called the 5' RACE reads with MiXCR, one entry per CDR3 protein. Of over 15,000 distinct CDR3 sequences in the sample, approximately 4% were seen once. This material consisted of PBMCs, either bulk or a sorted T-cell subset (CD4+, CD8+, memory, or dextramer-sorted; not recorded which), taken 15 days after the yellow fever booster vaccination. The receptors originated from a man aged 30 to 45 who received the YFV17D yellow fever vaccine. The CDR3 runs from the conserved cysteine through the conserved F or W. The D gene is left open where the match is weak. Clone size is given for some rows only: seen once, a few or many times, or a class if the clone is expanded.

V: TRBV27; D: .; J: TRBJ2-1; size: many; DNA: TGTGCCAGCAGTTTATCGGTGACCGAGCAGTTCTTC; CDR3: CASSLSVTEQFF
V: TRBV11-2; D: .; J: TRBJ2-7; size: many; DNA: TGTGCCAGCAGCTCCAGCTACGAGCAGTACTTC; CDR3: CASSSSYEQYF
V: TRBV27; D: .; J: TRBJ2-1; size: few; DNA: TGTGCCAGCAGTTTATCGTTCGGGTTTAACGATGAGCAGTTCTTC; CDR3: CASSLSFGFNDEQFF
V: TRBV24-1; D: .; J: TRBJ2-1; size: many; DNA: TGTGCCACCAGTGAGGCGGGAAGATCTTACAATGAGCAGTTCTTC; CDR3: CATSEAGRSYNEQFF
V: TRBV5-6; D: .; J: TRBJ2-7; size: .; DNA: TGTGCCAGCAGCCCCGGACCCACCTCCTACGAGCAGTACTTC; CDR3: CASSPGPTSYEQYF
V: TRBV5-1; D: .; J: TRBJ2-7; size: .; DNA: TGCGCCAGCAGCTGGGCTTTTCGAGGGGGCGAGCAGTACTTC; CDR3: CASSWAFRGGEQYF
V: TRBV6-1; D: .; J: TRBJ2-1; size: many; DNA: TGTGCCAGCTCACCTACCTACAATGAGCAGTTCTTC; CDR3: CASSPTYNEQFF
V: TRBV6-5; D: TRBD2; J: TRBJ2-3; size: many; DNA: TGTGCCAGCAGTTACTTTAGCGGGAGAGGCGCAGATACGCAGTATTTT; CDR3: CASSYFSGRGADTQYF
V: TRBV7-2; D: .; J: TRBJ2-7; size: many; DNA: TGTGCCAGCAGCTTAGTGTCCTACGAGCAGTACTTC; CDR3: CASSLVSYEQYF
V: TRBV3-1; D: .; J: TRBJ2-1; size: many; DNA: TGTGCCAGCAGCCAAGAACGGTTTATTCTTGTTCATGAGCAGTTCTTC; CDR3: CASSQERFILVHEQFF
V: TRBV27; D: TRBD1; J: TRBJ2-7; size: many; DNA: TGTGCCAGCAAAAGGGGGCTGAACTACGAGCAGTACTTC; CDR3: CASKRGLNYEQYF
V: TRBV6-6; D: .; J: TRBJ2-7; size: many; DNA: TGTGCCAGCACCCCAGGGGACTACGAGCAGTACTTC; CDR3: CASTPGDYEQYF
V: TRBV7-9; D: .; J: TRBJ2-1; size: many; DNA: TGTGCCAGCAGCCCCTTGGGTCTCTCCTACAATGAGCAGTTCTTC; CDR3: CASSPLGLSYNEQFF
V: TRBV14; D: TRBD2; J: TRBJ2-5; size: many; DNA: TGTGCCAGCAGCCAAGAACAGCGGGAGGGCCAAGAGACCCAGTACTTC; CDR3: CASSQEQREGQETQYF
V: TRBV12-3/TRBV12-4; D: .; J: TRBJ2-1; size: many; DNA: TGTGCCAGCAGTTTGGTTCTAGCGTTTAACAATGAGCAGTTCTTC; CDR3: CASSLVLAFNNEQFF
V: TRBV19; D: .; J: TRBJ1-5; size: many; DNA: TGTGCCAGTAATTCGGCAGGCTATAGCAATCAGCCCCAGCATTTT; CDR3: CASNSAGYSNQPQHF
V: TRBV5-1; D: .; J: TRBJ2-5; size: medium-sized; DNA: TGCGCCAGCAGCTTAGGGCAAGAGACCCAGTACTTC; CDR3: CASSLGQETQYF
V: TRBV29-1; D: TRBD2; J: TRBJ2-5; size: many; DNA: TGCAGCGTTGAACGTCGACTAGCGGGAGTTGAGACCCAGTACTTC; CDR3: CSVERRLAGVETQYF
V: TRBV5-1; D: .; J: TRBJ2-7; size: many; DNA: TGCGCCAGCAGCTTGGACGTGGGGGCCTACGAGCAGTACTTC; CDR3: CASSLDVGAYEQYF
V: TRBV7-3; D: TRBD2; J: TRBJ2-1; size: many; DNA: TGTGCCAGCAGCCCCGATGCCAGCGGGAGTCTTTATCTACACAATGAGCAGTTCTTC; CDR3: CASSPDASGSLYLHNEQFF
V: TRBV7-9; D: .; J: TRBJ2-5; size: many; DNA: TGTGCCAGCAGCTTTATACCGTGGGAGACCCAGTACTTC; CDR3: CASSFIPWETQYF
V: TRBV4-3; D: TRBD1; J: TRBJ2-5; size: many; DNA: TGCGCCAGCAGCCAAAGGACAGGGGGTAGGGAGACCCAGTACTTC; CDR3: CASSQRTGGRETQYF
V: TRBV5-1; D: TRBD2; J: TRBJ2-1; size: many; DNA: TGCGCCAGCAGCTCGGGGGGGACCAATGAGCAGTTCTTC; CDR3: CASSSGGTNEQFF
V: TRBV7-3; D: .; J: TRBJ2-1; size: many; DNA: TGTGCCAGCAGCTTAACAACGCTCTTGTCGAATGAGCAGTTCTTC; CDR3: CASSLTTLLSNEQFF
V: TRBV10-3; D: .; J: TRBJ2-1; size: many; DNA: TGTGCCATCAGCCGGGACCCGGCCTACAATGAGCAGTTCTTC; CDR3: CAISRDPAYNEQFF
V: TRBV21-1; D: .; J: TRBJ1-2; size: many; DNA: TGTGCCAGCACGTCAGGGGTAGTCTATGGCTACACCTTC; CDR3: CASTSGVVYGYTF
V: TRBV27; D: TRBD2; J: TRBJ2-7; size: many; DNA: TGTGCCAGCAGTTTGGGGTTAGCGGGAACCTTCGAGCAGTACTTC; CDR3: CASSLGLAGTFEQYF
V: TRBV20-1; D: .; J: TRBJ1-5; size: medium-sized; DNA: TGCAGTGCTAGCCTGGAGCAAGGGAATCAGCCCCAGCATTTT; CDR3: CSASLEQGNQPQHF
V: TRBV7-8; D: TRBD2; J: TRBJ2-1; size: many; DNA: TGTGCCAGCAGCTTAGTGGGACTAGCGGGAGCGAATGAGCAGTTCTTC; CDR3: CASSLVGLAGANEQFF
V: TRBV11-2; D: TRBD2; J: TRBJ2-1; size: many; DNA: TGTGCCAGCAGCTTAGTTAGCGGGAGCCCGAATGAGCAGTTCTTC; CDR3: CASSLVSGSPNEQFF
V: TRBV5-1; D: TRBD1; J: TRBJ2-5; size: many; DNA: TGCGCCAGCAGCACGGGACAGGGGTTGGAGACCCAGTACTTC; CDR3: CASSTGQGLETQYF
V: TRBV7-2; D: .; J: TRBJ2-7; size: many; DNA: TGTGCCAGCAGCTCCGGGACTCAACCCTACGAGCAGTACTTC; CDR3: CASSSGTQPYEQYF
V: TRBV25-1; D: .; J: TRBJ1-1; size: many; DNA: TGTGCCAGCAGTGAGATAGGGACTGAAGCTTTCTTT; CDR3: CASSEIGTEAFF
V: TRBV7-2; D: TRBD1; J: TRBJ2-3; size: many; DNA: TGTGCCAGCAGCTTTGGGGGACAGGGTTTTACGCAGTATTTT; CDR3: CASSFGGQGFTQYF
V: TRBV23-1; D: TRBD1; J: TRBJ1-4; size: many; DNA: TGCGCCAGCAGGGTAACGAGGACAGGAGAAGCAACTAATGAAAAACTGTTTTTT; CDR3: CASRVTRTGEATNEKLFF
V: TRBV11-1; D: TRBD2; J: TRBJ2-1; size: many; DNA: TGTGCCAGCAGCCCACTAGCGGGAGGGAAACAATCCTACAATGAGCAGTTCTTC; CDR3: CASSPLAGGKQSYNEQFF
V: TRBV2; D: .; J: TRBJ2-5; size: .; DNA: TGTGCCAGCAGTGTTCGGCCAGAGACCCAGTACTTC; CDR3: CASSVRPETQYF
V: TRBV4-3; D: TRBD2; J: TRBJ2-3; size: many; DNA: TGCGCCAGCAGCCGAGCGGGAGGCACAGATACGCAGTATTTT; CDR3: CASSRAGGTDTQYF
V: TRBV5-4; D: .; J: TRBJ1-1; size: many; DNA: TGTGCCAGCAGCCCCGACGGGCGACCTGAAGCTTTCTTT; CDR3: CASSPDGRPEAFF
V: TRBV4-3; D: .; J: TRBJ2-5; size: few; DNA: TGCGCCAGCAGCCAAGGTACTTACGCCGCGGAGACCCAGTACTTC; CDR3: CASSQGTYAAETQYF
V: TRBV29-1; D: .; J: TRBJ1-1; size: many; DNA: TGCGCTGGGGGGTTTAGAAACACTGAAGCTTTCTTT; CDR3: CAGGFRNTEAFF
V: TRBV20-1; D: TRBD1; J: TRBJ2-6; size: many; DNA: TGCAGTGCCCGGGACAGGGGGCCTTCTGGGGCCAACGTCCTGACTTTC; CDR3: CSARDRGPSGANVLTF
V: TRBV7-8; D: .; J: TRBJ2-1; size: many; DNA: TGTGCCAGCAGCTTAGCGACTTACGGAGACAATGAGCAGTTCTTC; CDR3: CASSLATYGDNEQFF
V: TRBV6-1; D: .; J: TRBJ1-5; size: many; DNA: TGTGCCAGCAAGTCCCCCAATCAGCCCCAGCATTTT; CDR3: CASKSPNQPQHF
V: TRBV20-1; D: .; J: TRBJ2-7; size: many; DNA: TGCAGTGCTAGCGGCAGGGTAAACTACGAGCAGTACTTC; CDR3: CSASGRVNYEQYF
V: TRBV12-5; D: .; J: TRBJ1-2; size: medium-sized; DNA: TGTGCTAGTGGTTTGTACGGGGCCTATGGCTACACCTTC; CDR3: CASGLYGAYGYTF
V: TRBV19; D: .; J: TRBJ2-2; size: many; DNA: TGTGCCAGTAGTATACGGGCCGCATCTTGGCTGTTTTTT; CDR3: CASSIRAASWLFF
V: TRBV6-2/TRBV6-3; D: TRBD2; J: TRBJ2-2; size: many; DNA: TGTGCCAGCAGACGGCTAGCGGGGGCGAGCACCGGGGAGCTGTTTTTT; CDR3: CASRRLAGASTGELFF